A selection of T cell receptor beta chains follows, all from one sample in a study of cytomegalovirus exposure and HLA in healthy donors. Data came from immunoSEQ multiplex PCR; TCRdb stores just in-frame clones and leaves some out. Among approximately 77,000 clones listed, approximately 75% were seen once. The sequenced sample consisted of PBMCs. Receptors originate from a woman aged 40 to 50 in good health and CMV-seronegative. Each CDR3 is given with its conserved first and last residue. D genes are given only for firm matches.

J gene,V gene,D gene,CDR3 protein
TRBJ2-3,TRBV7-9,TRBD2,CASSLTSGKTDTQYF
TRBJ2-2,TRBV19,TRBD1,CASTTGAGELFF
TRBJ2-6,TRBV5-1,-,CASTVSGANVLTF
TRBJ2-1,TRBV14,-,CASSGSIFDEQFF
TRBJ2-1,TRBV7-2,-,CASSSRQYNEQFF
TRBJ2-6,TRBV2,TRBD1,CASSLRDRVIGANVLTF
TRBJ1-3,TRBV7-9,-,CASSLQPGYKTLFDIYF
TRBJ1-5,TRBV4-1,-,CASSQEGTNSNQPQHF
TRBJ2-5,TRBV5-1,-,CASSAGTALGETQYF
TRBJ2-2,TRBV30,TRBD2,CAWRRRGSSTGELFF
TRBJ2-3,TRBV5-1,-,CASSLEGSSTDTQYF
TRBJ2-5,TRBV5-1,TRBD2,CASAGVSGETQYF
TRBJ2-5,TRBV5-8,-,CASSYHLTGTETQYF
TRBJ1-2,TRBV2,TRBD1,CASSEPGGSFGYTF
TRBJ2-3,TRBV6-4,TRBD2,CASSDSRGATDTQYF
TRBJ2-1,TRBV7-9,-,CASSLYGDNEQFF
TRBJ1-6,TRBV7-8,-,CASSRGGGRNNSPLHF
TRBJ2-7,TRBV30,-,CAWSARDYEQYF
TRBJ1-2,TRBV13,TRBD1,CASSPNPGQGVPNYGYTF
TRBJ2-1,TRBV19,TRBD1,CASSKRDRYNEQFF
TRBJ1-3,TRBV7-2,-,CASSGSSGNTIYF
TRBJ1-1,TRBV5-1,TRBD1,CASSLASGQGFEAFF
TRBJ2-1,TRBV15,-,CATSRDRLDNEQFF
TRBJ2-2,TRBV19,-,CASSRSSYGGELFF
TRBJ2-1,TRBV7-9,TRBD2,CASSLVTSGSYEQFF
TRBJ1-1,TRBV6-1,-,CASSDLQGSTEAFF
TRBJ1-5,TRBV7-8,-,CASSRGTPADNQPQHF
TRBJ1-2,TRBV5-4,TRBD1,CASSSASDRGYYGYTF
TRBJ1-1,TRBV5-4,-,CASTLGELNTEAFF
TRBJ2-1,TRBV27,TRBD1,CASKQGFGDEQFF
TRBJ2-7,TRBV19,TRBD2,CASSIEGLAGPYEQYF
TRBJ2-7,TRBV15,-,CATTNQKKNEQYF
TRBJ2-3,TRBV30,TRBD2,CACTGLAGATDTQYF
TRBJ2-6,TRBV4-1,-,CASSRFRDTDSGANVLTF
TRBJ2-1,TRBV7-7,TRBD2,CASSLGPAGVGDEQFF
TRBJ1-1,TRBV5-6,-,CASSAIGGGYTEAFF
TRBJ2-7,TRBV19,-,CASSRPGNEQYF